This TCR beta chain was identified in a study of cytotoxic CD8 clonotypes in ibrutinib-treated CLL. Germline values: CDR1 MGHRA, CDR2 YSYEKL. The CDR3 loop spans 13 amino acids. Between the trimmed V and J ends, which lost 1 base and 5 bases, there was a span of 6 bases. Sequencing was designed to attain a depth spanning 1 in 200,000 to 1 in 1 million T cells. Some clones are missing from TCRdb's copy, which holds only in-frame ones; the method was immunoSEQ multiplex PCR. The sample lists some 350,000 clones; 67% were seen once. This chain links TRBV4-1 with TRBJ1-5; D remains unclear. The material was PBMCs, obtained after 36 months of ibrutinib treatment. The sequence derives from a human donor with chronic lymphocytic leukemia. CDR3 protein: CASSQAGDQPQHF. DNA of the CDR3: TGCGCCAGCAGCCAAGCTGGGGATCAGCCCCAGCATTTT.